The rows below give T cell receptor beta chains drawn from one sample of a study of blood T cell repertoires in COVID-19. The data were produced by immunoSEQ multiplex PCR, yet TCRdb's version contains in-frame clones alone and is incomplete. The table shows 360,000 or so clones, with roughly 87% occurring only once. Source material: PBMCs or T cells enriched from blood (not recorded which). The receptors come from a woman between 50 and 59 years old who had recovered from COVID-19. Each CDR3 is given with its conserved first and last residue. D genes are given only for firm matches. Size is stated for part of the rows, as once, few or many counts, or as a class when the clone is expanded.

>TRBD1|TRBJ2-5|.|TRBV11-2
CASSLGTGGETQYF
TGTGCCAGCAGTCTTGGGACAGGGGGCGAGACCCAGTACTTC
>TRBD2|TRBJ2-1|.|TRBV30
CASSREGSYNEQFF
TGTGCCTCGAGCAGGGAGGGCTCCTACAATGAGCAGTTCTTC
>TRBD1|TRBJ2-4|.|TRBV7-9
CASSLGTGGHQLNIQYF
TGTGCCAGCAGCTTAGGGACAGGGGGCCATCAGTTAAACATTCAGTACTTC
>.|TRBJ1-4|.|TRBV11-2
CASSLVPGGKLFF
TGTGCCAGCAGCTTAGTCCCGGGAGGAAAACTGTTTTTT
>TRBD1|TRBJ1-2|.|TRBV6-4
CASSDSRGRIGGIYGYTF
TGTGCCAGCAGTGACTCAAGGGGGCGCATAGGAGGCATCTATGGCTACACCTTC
>.|TRBJ1-5|.|TRBV18
CASSAREYSNQPQHF
TGTGCCAGCTCGGCCAGGGAATATAGCAATCAGCCCCAGCATTTT
>.|TRBJ1-2|.|TRBV5-1
CASSLAGYGYTF
TGCGCCAGCAGCTTGGCGGGCTATGGCTACACCTTC
>TRBD1|TRBJ2-6|.|TRBV7-9
CASSFLPGRGQDGANVLTF
TGTGCCAGCAGCTTCCTCCCGGGCAGGGGGCAGGACGGGGCCAACGTCCTGACTTTC
>TRBD2|TRBJ2-2|.|TRBV4-2
CASSQTWTSGSVDTGELFF
TGTGCCAGCAGCCAAACCTGGACTAGCGGGAGTGTAGACACCGGGGAGCTGTTTTTT
>.|TRBJ1-1|.|TRBV6-5
CASSYGTIGRAKEAFF
TGTGCCAGCAGTTACGGGACAATTGGCCGGGCAAAGGAAGCTTTCTTT
>TRBD1|TRBJ2-1|.|TRBV25-1
CASRGQGAVEQFF
TGTGCCAGCAGAGGACAGGGGGCGGTTGAGCAGTTCTTC
>.|TRBJ2-7|.|TRBV11-3
CASSLDIGQNYEQYF
TGTGCCAGCAGCTTAGATATTGGACAGAATTACGAGCAGTACTTC
>TRBD2|TRBJ2-7|.|TRBV30
CAWSWGGDYEQYF
TGTGCCTGGAGTTGGGGGGGGGATTACGAGCAGTACTTC
>.|TRBJ2-7|.|TRBV19
CASSISGSFGQSSYEQYF
TGTGCCAGTAGTATATCGGGGTCGTTTGGACAGAGCTCCTACGAGCAGTACTTC
>.|TRBJ1-1|few|TRBV29-1
CSALVTFGNTEAFF
TGCAGCGCCCTCGTCACCTTCGGGAACACTGAAGCTTTCTTT
>TRBD2|TRBJ2-7|once|TRBV5-1
CASSSLSLANEQYF
TGCGCCAGCAGCTCCCTGTCACTAGCGAACGAGCAGTACTTC
>.|TRBJ1-2|few|TRBV11-3
CASSQDTYGYTF
TGTGCCAGCAGCCAAGACACCTATGGCTACACCTTC
>.|TRBJ2-2|.|TRBV19
CASRENTGELFF
TGTGCCAGCAGGGAGAACACCGGGGAGCTGTTTTTT
>TRBD1|TRBJ2-5|.|TRBV2
CASGEDRVETQYF
TGTGCCAGCGGGGAGGACAGGGTTGAGACCCAGTACTTC
>TRBD1|TRBJ1-6|few|TRBV19
CASSIGQGWSPLHF
TGTGCCAGTAGTATTGGACAGGGGTGGTCACCCCTCCACTTT
>TRBD1|TRBJ2-1|.|TRBV7-3
CASSPTGGSYNEQFF
TGTGCCAGCAGCCCCACAGGGGGCTCCTACAATGAGCAGTTCTTC
>TRBD1|TRBJ2-5|.|TRBV7-2
CASSRRTGGMETQYF
TGTGCCAGCAGCAGACGGACAGGGGGGATGGAGACCCAGTACTTC
>.|TRBJ2-7|.|TRBV9
CASSGGWGGASREQYF
TGTGCCAGCAGCGGGGGATGGGGGGGCGCAAGCCGCGAGCAGTACTTC
>.|TRBJ1-1|.|TRBV5-1
CASSLDPGMNTEAFF
TGCGCCAGCAGCTTGGATCCAGGTATGAACACTGAAGCTTTCTTT
>TRBD1|TRBJ2-7|.|TRBV5-4
CASSRTGSHEQYF
TGTGCCAGCAGCAGGACAGGGTCCCACGAGCAGTACTTC
>TRBD1|TRBJ2-4|once|TRBV5-8
CASSPRPGQSDF
TGTGCCAGCAGCCCGAGGCCGGGACAGTCTGACTTC
>TRBD1|TRBJ1-1|.|TRBV15
CATSRGTGTANEAFF
TGTGCCACCAGCAGAGGGACCGGGACAGCGAATGAAGCTTTCTTT
>.|TRBJ2-1|few|TRBV7-2
CASSLGDSHYNEQFF
TGTGCCAGCAGCTTAGGGGACTCCCATTACAATGAGCAGTTCTTC
>TRBD1|TRBJ1-5|.|TRBV9
CASSATGGVDQPQHF
TGTGCCAGCAGCGCTACAGGGGGAGTCGATCAGCCCCAGCATTTT
>.|TRBJ1-1|.|TRBV6-1
CASSDRQVDITEAFF
TGTGCCAGCAGTGACCGACAGGTTGATATCACTGAAGCTTTCTTT
>TRBD1|TRBJ1-6|.|TRBV5-1
CASSYSPGTGDRWSSYNSPLHF
TGCGCCAGCAGCTACAGCCCCGGGACAGGGGACCGGTGGAGCTCCTATAATTCACCCCTCCACTTT
>.|TRBJ2-3|.|TRBV2
CASSVDPYGRPSSTDTQYF
TGTGCCAGCAGTGTAGACCCCTACGGGAGACCCTCTAGCACAGATACGCAGTATTTT
>.|TRBJ1-5|.|TRBV2
CASSAQLGRASNQPQHF
TGTGCCAGCAGTGCCCAACTGGGCAGGGCGAGCAATCAGCCCCAGCATTTT
>.|TRBJ2-1|few|TRBV18
CASSPPVKSSYNEQFF
TGTGCCAGCTCACCACCGGTCAAGAGCTCCTACAATGAGCAGTTCTTC
>TRBD1|TRBJ2-7|.|TRBV6-2/TRBV6-3
CASSYSRGQVSKEQYF
TGTGCCAGCAGTTACTCGAGGGGACAGGTCAGTAAGGAGCAGTACTTC
>.|TRBJ2-7|.|TRBV7-2
CASSLVGREQYF
TGTGCCAGCAGCTTAGTAGGGAGAGAGCAGTACTTC
>.|TRBJ1-1|.|TRBV29-1
CSVEARITEAFF
TGCAGCGTTGAAGCCAGAATCACTGAAGCTTTCTTT
>TRBD2|TRBJ2-1|.|TRBV3-1/TRBV3-2
CASSPTSVSYNEQFF
TGTGCCAGCAGCCCAACTAGCGTCTCCTACAATGAGCAGTTCTTC
>.|TRBJ2-1|once|TRBV5-1
CASSLESPSVSSYNEQFF
TGCGCCAGCAGCTTGGAAAGCCCTAGCGTTAGCTCCTACAATGAGCAGTTCTTC
>TRBD1|TRBJ1-1|.|TRBV3-1/TRBV3-2
CASSQKPGQGSEAFF
TGTGCCAGCAGCCAAAAACCGGGACAGGGTTCTGAAGCTTTCTTT
>.|TRBJ2-2|.|TRBV5-6
CASSAGTNTGELFF
TGTGCCAGCAGCGCCGGGACAAACACCGGGGAGCTGTTTTTT
>TRBD1|TRBJ2-5|few|TRBV14
CASSQRQGRETQYF
TGTGCCAGCAGCCAACGACAGGGAAGGGAGACCCAGTACTTC
>TRBD2|TRBJ2-1|.|TRBV10-3
CAISEGTSGLSSYNEQFF
TGTGCCATCAGTGAAGGGACTAGCGGCCTGAGCTCCTACAATGAGCAGTTCTTC
>.|TRBJ1-1|.|TRBV3-1/TRBV3-2
CASSQVLQITEAFF
TGTGCCAGCAGCCAAGTTCTACAGATCACTGAAGCTTTCTTT
>TRBD1|TRBJ2-2|.|TRBV24-1
CATSDPGQGGRVTGELFF
TGTGCCACCAGTGATCCCGGACAGGGGGGAAGGGTTACCGGGGAGCTGTTTTTT
>.|TRBJ1-3|.|TRBV27
CASSVSKGNTIYF
TGTGCCAGCAGTGTGTCAAAAGGAAACACCATATATTTT
>.|TRBJ2-7|.|TRBV5-6
CASTSTGLGYEQYF
TGTGCCAGCACCAGTACAGGGCTAGGCTACGAGCAGTACTTC
>.|TRBJ2-7|.|TRBV6-5
CASKKGRPSYEQYF
TGTGCCAGCAAGAAGGGGCGCCCCTCCTACGAGCAGTACTTC